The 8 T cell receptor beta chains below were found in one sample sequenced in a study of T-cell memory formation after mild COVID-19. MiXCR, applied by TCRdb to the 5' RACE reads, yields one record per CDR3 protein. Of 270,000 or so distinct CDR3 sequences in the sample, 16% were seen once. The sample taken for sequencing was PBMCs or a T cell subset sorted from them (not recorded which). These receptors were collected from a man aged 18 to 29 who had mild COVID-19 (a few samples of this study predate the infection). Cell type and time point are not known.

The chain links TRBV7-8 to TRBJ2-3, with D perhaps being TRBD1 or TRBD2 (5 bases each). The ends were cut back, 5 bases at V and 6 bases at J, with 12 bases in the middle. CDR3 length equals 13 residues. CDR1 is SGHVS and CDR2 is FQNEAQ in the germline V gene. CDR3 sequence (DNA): TGTGCCAGCAGCCGGGGCCCCGGGGATACGCAGTATTTT. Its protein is CASSRGPGDTQYF.

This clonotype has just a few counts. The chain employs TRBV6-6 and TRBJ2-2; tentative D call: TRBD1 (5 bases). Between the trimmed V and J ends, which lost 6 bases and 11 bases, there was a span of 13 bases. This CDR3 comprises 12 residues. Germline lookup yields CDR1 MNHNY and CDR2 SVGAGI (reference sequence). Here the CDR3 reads CASRPQGPELFF. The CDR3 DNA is TGTGCCAGCAGACCTCAGGGCCCAGAGCTGTTTTTT.

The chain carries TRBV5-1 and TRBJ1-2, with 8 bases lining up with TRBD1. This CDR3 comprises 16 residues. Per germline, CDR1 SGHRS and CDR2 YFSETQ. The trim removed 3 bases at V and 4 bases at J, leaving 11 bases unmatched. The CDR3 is CASSYSRQGLSYGYTF. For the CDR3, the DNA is TGCGCCAGCAGCTATAGCCGACAGGGGCTCAGCTATGGCTACACCTTC.

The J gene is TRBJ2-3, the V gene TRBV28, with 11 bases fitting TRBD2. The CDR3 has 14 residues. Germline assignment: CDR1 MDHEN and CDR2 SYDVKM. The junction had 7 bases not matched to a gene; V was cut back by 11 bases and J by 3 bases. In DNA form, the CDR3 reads TGTGCCCCTGGGGGACTAGCGGTAACAGATACGCAGTATTTT. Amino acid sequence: CAPGGLAVTDTQYF.

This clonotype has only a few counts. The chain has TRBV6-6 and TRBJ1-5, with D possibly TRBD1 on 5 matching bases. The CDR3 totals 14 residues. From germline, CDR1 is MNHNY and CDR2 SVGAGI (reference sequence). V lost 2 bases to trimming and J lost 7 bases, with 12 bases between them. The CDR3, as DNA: TGTGCCAGCAGTTACGGGGCAGGAAAACAGCCCCAGCATTTT. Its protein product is CASSYGAGKQPQHF.

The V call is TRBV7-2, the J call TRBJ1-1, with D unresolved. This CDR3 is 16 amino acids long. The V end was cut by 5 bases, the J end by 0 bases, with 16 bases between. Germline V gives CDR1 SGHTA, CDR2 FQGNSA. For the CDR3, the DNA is TGTGCCAGCAGCCGGGCAGGCCCTACCATGAACACTGAAGCTTTCTTT. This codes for CASSRAGPTMNTEAFF.

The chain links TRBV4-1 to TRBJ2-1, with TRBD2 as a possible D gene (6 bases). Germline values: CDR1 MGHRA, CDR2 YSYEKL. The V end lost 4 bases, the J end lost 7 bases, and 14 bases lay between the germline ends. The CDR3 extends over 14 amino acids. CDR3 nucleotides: TGCGCCAGCAGCCTCGTTAACAGCGGGAATGAGCAGTTCTTC. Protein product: CASSLVNSGNEQFF.

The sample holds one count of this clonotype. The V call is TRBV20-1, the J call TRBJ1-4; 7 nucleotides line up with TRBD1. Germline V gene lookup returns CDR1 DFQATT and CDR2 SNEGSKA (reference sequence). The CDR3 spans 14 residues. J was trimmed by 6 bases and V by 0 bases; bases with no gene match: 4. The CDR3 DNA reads TGCAGTGCTAGAGATCACAGGGGAGATGAAAAACTGTTTTTT. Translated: CSARDHRGDEKLFF.